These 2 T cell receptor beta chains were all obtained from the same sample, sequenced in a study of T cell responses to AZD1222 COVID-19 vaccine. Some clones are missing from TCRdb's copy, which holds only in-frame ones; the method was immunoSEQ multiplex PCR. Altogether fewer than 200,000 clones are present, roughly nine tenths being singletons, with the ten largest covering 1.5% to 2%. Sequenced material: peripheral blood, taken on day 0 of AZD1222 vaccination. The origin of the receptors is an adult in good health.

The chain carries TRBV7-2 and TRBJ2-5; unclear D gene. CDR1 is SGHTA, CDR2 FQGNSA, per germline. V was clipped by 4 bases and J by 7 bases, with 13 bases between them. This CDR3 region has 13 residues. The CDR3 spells CASSSPTLGTQYF. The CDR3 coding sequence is TGTGCCAGCAGCTCGCCGACTCTGGGGACCCAGTACTTC.

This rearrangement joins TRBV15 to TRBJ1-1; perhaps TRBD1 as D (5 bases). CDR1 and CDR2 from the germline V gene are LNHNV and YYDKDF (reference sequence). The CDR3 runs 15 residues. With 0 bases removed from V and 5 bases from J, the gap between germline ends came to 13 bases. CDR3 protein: CATSRDVAWGTEAFF. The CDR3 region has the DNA TGTGCCACCAGCAGAGATGTGGCTTGGGGGACTGAAGCTTTCTTT.